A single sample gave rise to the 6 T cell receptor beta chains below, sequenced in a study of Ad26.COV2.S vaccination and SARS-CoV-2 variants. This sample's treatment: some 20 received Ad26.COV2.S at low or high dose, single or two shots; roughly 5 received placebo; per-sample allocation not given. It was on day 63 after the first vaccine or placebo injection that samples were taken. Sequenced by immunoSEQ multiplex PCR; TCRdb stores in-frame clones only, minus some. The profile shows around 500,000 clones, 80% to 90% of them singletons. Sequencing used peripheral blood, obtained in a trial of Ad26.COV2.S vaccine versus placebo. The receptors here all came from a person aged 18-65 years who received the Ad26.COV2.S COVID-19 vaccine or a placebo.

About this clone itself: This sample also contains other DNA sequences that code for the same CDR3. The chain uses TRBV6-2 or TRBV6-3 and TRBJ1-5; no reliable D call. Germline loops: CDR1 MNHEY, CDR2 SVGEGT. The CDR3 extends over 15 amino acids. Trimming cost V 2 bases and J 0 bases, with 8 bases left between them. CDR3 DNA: TGTGCCAGCAGTTACCGAGGGTATAGCAATCAGCCCCAGCATTTT. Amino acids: CASSYRGYSNQPQHF.

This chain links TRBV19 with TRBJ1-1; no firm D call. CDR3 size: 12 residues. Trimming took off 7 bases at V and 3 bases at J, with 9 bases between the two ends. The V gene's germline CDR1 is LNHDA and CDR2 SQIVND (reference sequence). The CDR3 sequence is CASKSSDTEAFF. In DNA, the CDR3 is TGTGCCAGTAAATCGTCGGACACTGAAGCTTTCTTT. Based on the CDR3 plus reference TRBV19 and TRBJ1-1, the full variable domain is DGGITQSPKYLFRKEGQNVTLSCEQNLNHDAMYWYRQDPGQGLRLIYYSQIVNDFQKGDIAEGYSVSREKKESFPLTVTSAQKNPTAFYLCASKSSDTEAFFGQGTRLTVV.

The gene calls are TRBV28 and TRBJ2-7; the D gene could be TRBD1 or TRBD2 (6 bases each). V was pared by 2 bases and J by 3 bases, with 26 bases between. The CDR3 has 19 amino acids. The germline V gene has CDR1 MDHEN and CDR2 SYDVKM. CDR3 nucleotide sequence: TGTGCCAGCAGTTTAATCCGGGGGCAAGGATCCCTTACGAGCTACGAGCAGTACTTC. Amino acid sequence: CASSLIRGQGSLTSYEQYF. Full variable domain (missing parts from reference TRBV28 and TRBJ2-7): DVKVTQSSRYLVKRTGEKVFLECVQDMDHENMFWYRQDPGLGLRLIYFSYDVKMKEKGDIPEGYSVSREKKERFSLILESASTNQTSMYLCASSLIRGQGSLTSYEQYFGPGTRLTVT.

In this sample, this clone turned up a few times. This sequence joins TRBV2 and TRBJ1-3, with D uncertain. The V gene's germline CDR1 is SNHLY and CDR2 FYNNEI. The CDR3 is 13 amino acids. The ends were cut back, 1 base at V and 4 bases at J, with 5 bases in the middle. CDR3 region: CASSEGSGNTIYF. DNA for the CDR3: TGTGCCAGCAGTGAAGGTTCGGGAAACACCATATATTTT.

The CDR3 region has the DNA TGTGCCAGCAGACGAGAGAGGGTCGTGCATACGCAGTATTTT. The encoded protein is CASRRERVVHTQYF. The chain uses TRBV6-5 and TRBJ2-3, with D perhaps TRBD2 (5 bases). From germline, CDR1 is MNHEY and CDR2 SVGAGI. V shed 6 bases and J shed 7 bases, with 17 bases lying between them. The CDR3 is 14 residues long.

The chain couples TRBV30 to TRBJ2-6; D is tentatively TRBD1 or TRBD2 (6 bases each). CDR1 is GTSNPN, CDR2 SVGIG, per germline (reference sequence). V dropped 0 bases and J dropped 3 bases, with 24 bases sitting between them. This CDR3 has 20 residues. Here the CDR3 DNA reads TGTGCCTGGAGTGTAACCGGAGTTCGGGGGCGTGTATTTGGGGCCAACGTCCTGACTTTC. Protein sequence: CAWSVTGVRGRVFGANVLTF.